Presented here are 20 T cell receptor beta chains from one specimen sequenced in a study of Ad26.COV2.S vaccination and SARS-CoV-2 variants. Documented treatment: over 15 received Ad26.COV2.S at low or high dose, single or two shots; 5 received placebo; per-sample allocation not given. Sampling was done on day 63 after the first vaccine or placebo injection. TCRdb keeps only in-frame clones here, not all; method: immunoSEQ multiplex PCR. The sample has about 350,000 clones, around 90% seen once. The starting material was peripheral blood, obtained in a trial of Ad26.COV2.S vaccine versus placebo. These receptor sequences come from a person aged 18-60 years who received the Ad26.COV2.S COVID-19 vaccine or a placebo.

The chain recombines TRBV11-3 with TRBJ2-3; D gene unclear. V dropped 4 bases and J dropped 6 bases, with 8 bases sitting between them. Germline values: CDR1 SGHNT, CDR2 YENEEA. This CDR3 has 12 residues. The CDR3 sequence is CASSSSGDTQYF. The CDR3 region has the DNA TGTGCCAGCAGCTCCTCTGGGGATACGCAGTATTTT.

The chain recombines TRBV7-2 with TRBJ1-1; D is unresolved. Germline CDR1 SGHTA, CDR2 FQGNSA. With 5 bases removed from V and 1 base from J, the gap between germline ends came to 11 bases. The CDR3 runs to 14 residues. CDR3 nucleotides: TGTGCCAGCAGCCTGGGGTTTTCGAACACTGAAGCTTTCTTT. This encodes CASSLGFSNTEAFF.

The chain carries TRBV18 and TRBJ1-5; tentatively, D is TRBD1 (5 bases). V lost 3 bases to trimming and J lost 9 bases, with 12 bases between them. Germline V gives CDR1 KGHSH, CDR2 LQKENI. This CDR3 has 13 amino acids. The CDR3 DNA is TGTGCCAGCTCACCCATACAGGCTTCGCCCCAGCATTTT. This sequence encodes CASSPIQASPQHF.

This chain links TRBV30 with TRBJ2-7; perhaps TRBD2 as D (5 bases). Between the trimmed V and J ends, which lost 2 bases and 3 bases, there was a span of 14 bases. There are 14 residues in the CDR3. The germline V gene has CDR1 GTSNPN and CDR2 SVGIG (reference sequence). The CDR3 region has the DNA TGTGCCTGGAGTTCGGGAAACAAATTCTACGAGCAGTACTTC. Amino acid sequence: CAWSSGNKFYEQYF.

Notes on this clone: Other DNA sequences in this specimen translate into the identical CDR3. The CDR3 DNA reads TGTGCCAGCAGCGTGACTAGCGGAAGCACAGATACGCAGTATTTT. As protein: CASSVTSGSTDTQYF. The chain is built from TRBV9 and TRBJ2-3, with 9 positions matching TRBD2. Germline V CDR1 and CDR2: SGDLS, YYNGEE. The length of the CDR3 is 15 residues. The junction had 1 base not matched to a gene; V was cut back by 2 bases and J by 0 bases.

V usage is TRBV5-8 and J usage is TRBJ1-5, with TRBD1 identical over 8 bases. The CDR3 loop spans 18 amino acids. Germline V gene data show CDR1 as SGHTS and CDR2 as YDEGEE. The V segment lost 1 base and the J segment 0 bases; nucleotides outside the gene matches: 9. CDR3 nucleotides: TGTGCCAGCAGCTTGACGGGGACAGGCGGTCCTAGCAATCAGCCCCAGCATTTT. This gives the protein CASSLTGTGGPSNQPQHF.

The J gene is TRBJ2-5, the V gene TRBV5-6, with D perhaps TRBD1 or TRBD2 (5 bases each). Germline CDR1 and CDR2: SGHDT and YYEEEE. The V end was cut by 7 bases, the J end by 5 bases, with 15 bases between. The CDR3 has 13 residues. CDR3 protein: CASLAGSGETQYF. DNA for the CDR3: TGTGCCAGCCTTGCAGGGAGCGGTGAGACCCAGTACTTC.

This chain joins TRBV28 and TRBJ1-2, with D possibly being TRBD1 (5 bases). CDR3 length equals 12 residues. The germline V gene has CDR1 MDHEN and CDR2 SYDVKM. V lost 2 bases, J lost 6 bases, and 7 bases lay in between. CDR3 sequence reads: CASSLEGDGYTF. CDR3 coding DNA: TGTGCCAGCAGTTTAGAAGGGGATGGCTACACCTTC.

This chain joins TRBV5-4 and TRBJ1-1, with 11 nucleotides matching TRBD1. The CDR3 loop spans 15 amino acids. Germline CDR1 is SGHNT and CDR2 is YYREEE (reference sequence). The V segment lost 10 bases and the J segment 6 bases; nucleotides outside the gene matches: 14. CDR3 bases: TGTGCCTGTCTTATTTGGACAGGGGGCTCGGCTGAAGCTTTCTTT. It translates to CACLIWTGGSAEAFF.

The chain links TRBV27 to TRBJ1-1, with a tentative D call TRBD1 (5 bases). The CDR3 is made up of 15 amino acids. CDR1 is MNHEY, CDR2 SMNVEV, per germline (reference sequence). V was pared by 5 bases and J by 4 bases, with 17 bases between. In DNA form, the CDR3 reads TGTGCCAGCAGTCCGCTGGGGCAGGGTTCCACTGAAGCTTTCTTT. Residues: CASSPLGQGSTEAFF.

The table lists this clone with a count of one. The chain has TRBV5-1 and TRBJ2-2; 11 nucleotides match TRBD2. The germline gives CDR1 SGHRS, CDR2 YFSETQ. Trimming cost V 3 bases and J 0 bases; bases outside gene matches: 1. This CDR3 region has 16 residues. This CDR3 reads CASSSSGGSNTGELFF. The CDR3 DNA reads as TGCGCCAGCAGCTCTAGCGGGGGGTCGAACACCGGGGAGCTGTTTTTT.

The J gene is TRBJ1-2, the V gene TRBV14; D gene unclear. V lost 2 bases to trimming and J lost 4 bases, with 17 bases between them. Germline values: CDR1 SGHDN, CDR2 FVKESK. The CDR3 runs to 16 residues. CDR3 loop: CASSQFVGSVGYGYTF. The CDR3 region has the DNA TGTGCCAGCAGCCAATTTGTCGGATCTGTGGGCTATGGCTACACCTTC.

V usage is TRBV4-1 and J usage is TRBJ1-5; D is perhaps TRBD1 (6 bases). Trimming removed 2 bases at V and 7 bases at J, with 6 bases between. Germline V CDR1 and CDR2: MGHRA, YSYEKL. CDR3 length: 12 residues. CDR3 region: CASSQQGQPQHF. The DNA for the CDR3 is TGCGCCAGCAGCCAACAGGGGCAGCCCCAGCATTTT.

This chain uses TRBV28 with TRBJ2-1, with D hard to call. The ends were cut back, 6 bases at V and 0 bases at J, with 12 bases in the middle. From germline, CDR1 is MDHEN and CDR2 SYDVKM. The CDR3 is 15 amino acids. The CDR3 DNA is TGTGCCAGCAGATCTCTCGGATTCTCCTACAATGAGCAGTTCTTC. This encodes CASRSLGFSYNEQFF. Full variable domain (rest looked up from reference TRBV28 and TRBJ2-1): DVKVTQSSRYLVKRTGEKVFLECVQDMDHENMFWYRQDPGLGLRLIYFSYDVKMKEKGDIPEGYSVSREKKERFSLILESASTNQTSMYLCASRSLGFSYNEQFFGPGTRLTVL.

This clone turned up a few times. The genes are TRBV10-3 and TRBJ1-1; D remains unclear. Trimming shortened V by 2 bases and J by 1 base, and 5 bases separated the two germline ends. Germline lookup yields CDR1 ENHRY and CDR2 SYGVKD. The CDR3 is 13 residues long. CDR3 sequence: CAISEQQNTEAFF. CDR3 coding DNA: TGTGCCATCAGTGAGCAGCAGAACACTGAAGCTTTCTTT.

CDR3 protein: CASSSSGGASNEQFF. CDR3 DNA sequence: TGCGCCAGCAGCTCTAGCGGGGGGGCATCCAATGAGCAGTTCTTC. The chain uses TRBV5-1 and TRBJ2-1; 12 bases align to TRBD2. Germline trimming cut 3 bases from V and 6 bases from J; bases unmatched to any gene: 4. The CDR3 totals 15 residues. Looked up from germline, CDR1 is SGHRS and CDR2 is YFSETQ.

The gene calls are TRBV19 and TRBJ2-2; TRBD2 matches 7 bases. Trimming took 4 bases from V and 1 from J; bases not matched to a gene: 6. CDR1 LNHDA and CDR2 SQIVND come from the germline V gene (reference sequence). There are 16 residues in the CDR3. The CDR3 is CASSRRRGGNTGELFF. CDR3 nucleotides: TGTGCCAGTAGTAGGCGACGCGGGGGGAACACCGGGGAGCTGTTTTTT.

The CDR3 loop is CASSLDGTNYGYTF. CDR3 nucleotides: TGCGCCAGCAGCTTGGACGGAACTAACTATGGCTACACCTTC. J is TRBJ1-2 and V is TRBV5-1; D remains unclear. Trimming shortened V by 0 bases and J by 0 bases, and 6 bases separated the two germline ends. The CDR3 spans 14 residues. CDR1 is SGHRS and CDR2 is YFSETQ in the germline V gene.

This clone was found a few times. The chain recombines TRBV14 with TRBJ1-1; 11 positions match TRBD1. This CDR3 contains 15 residues. Losses at the gene ends were 4 bases for V and 5 bases for J; bases not matched to a gene: 6. Germline lookup yields CDR1 SGHDN and CDR2 FVKESK. DNA of the CDR3: TGTGCCAGCAGCCCGGACAGGGGGCGGGAAACTGAAGCTTTCTTT. Its translation is CASSPDRGRETEAFF. Combining the CDR3 with reference TRBV14 and TRBJ1-1 gives the whole variable domain EAGVTQFPSHSVIEKGQTVTLRCDPISGHDNLYWYRRVMGKEIKFLLHFVKESKQDESGMPNNRFLAERTGGTYSTLKVQPAELEDSGVYFCASSPDRGRETEAFFGQGTRLTVV.

V is TRBV11-3 and J is TRBJ1-6; TRBD1 agrees at 8 bases. With 4 bases clipped from V and 8 bases from J, the junction kept 19 bases outside the gene matches. This CDR3 is 19 amino acids long. Germline loops: CDR1 SGHNT, CDR2 YENEEA. This CDR3 is CASSSLPRLRQGKDSPLHF. As DNA, the CDR3 is TGTGCCAGCAGCTCCCTACCCCGACTTCGACAGGGGAAGGATTCACCCCTCCACTTT. Complete variable domain (other parts from reference TRBV11-3 and TRBJ1-6): EAGVVQSPRYKIIEKKQPVAFWCNPISGHNTLYWYLQNLGQGPELLIRYENEEAVDDSQLPKDRFSAERLKGVDSTLKIQPAELGDSAVYLCASSSLPRLRQGKDSPLHFGNGTRLTVT.